Presented here are 14 T cell receptor beta chains from one specimen sequenced in a study of shared T cell receptors in the human thymus. TCRdb keeps only in-frame clones here, not all; method: immunoSEQ multiplex PCR. The sample has 630,000 or so clones, around 87% seen once. The same sample was also studied in work on human thymus T cells.

Sequenced input: thymocytes. The receptor source for this set is a boy under two years old with a congenital heart defect.

This sequence joins TRBV6-6 and TRBJ2-1, with D perhaps matching TRBD2 (6 bases). Trimming shortened V by 7 bases and J by 0 bases, and 13 bases separated the two germline ends. Per the germline V gene, CDR1 is MNHNY and CDR2 is SVGAGI (reference sequence). The CDR3 totals 15 residues. The CDR3 region has the DNA TGTGCCAGCACCTTTTTCGGGAGCTCCTACAATGAGCAGTTCTTC. It is translated as CASTFFGSSYNEQFF.

V gene TRBV2 combines with J gene TRBJ2-2, with TRBD2 identical over 12 bases. The V gene's germline CDR1 is SNHLY and CDR2 FYNNEI. V gave up 3 bases and J gave up 0 bases; unmatched junction bases: 2. This CDR3 is 17 amino acids long. The CDR3 DNA reads as TGTGCCAGCAGTGAGAGACTAGCGGGAGCGAACACCGGGGAGCTGTTTTTT. It translates to CASSERLAGANTGELFF.

Worth noting for this clone: This sample also contains other DNA sequences that code for the same CDR3. CDR3 region: CASSFGYGYTF. Here the CDR3 DNA reads TGTGCCAGCAGTTTCGGGTACGGCTACACCTTC. The chain combines TRBV28 with TRBJ1-2; D uncertain. This CDR3 comprises 11 residues. Germline lookup yields CDR1 MDHEN and CDR2 SYDVKM. Trimming left V 3 bases short and J 8 bases short, with 7 bases between.

Remarks on this clone: A read error may account for a junction end that differs from germline. The same CDR3 is also encoded by other DNA sequences in this sample. V usage is TRBV5-6 and J usage is TRBJ1-1; TRBD1 matches 7 bases. This CDR3 comprises 12 residues. Germline lookup yields CDR1 SGHDT and CDR2 YYEEEE. The CDR3 DNA sequence: TGTGCCAGCAGCTTACAGGGGACTGAGGCTTTCTTT. Translated: CASSLQGTEAFF.

The chain uses TRBV4-3 and TRBJ2-1; D gene unclear. The CDR3 spans 16 residues. Trimming removed 0 bases from V and 2 bases from J, with 11 bases in between. Germline values: CDR1 LGHNA, CDR2 YSLEER. This CDR3 reads CASSQERPRTYNEQFF. DNA for the CDR3: TGCGCCAGCAGCCAAGAGCGGCCGCGGACCTACAATGAGCAGTTCTTC.

The chain is built from TRBV14 and TRBJ2-1, with TRBD2 matching 10 bases. J lost 9 bases, V lost 1 base, and 18 bases had no gene match. This CDR3 has 19 amino acids. The germline V gene encodes CDR1 SGHDN and CDR2 FVKESK. The CDR3 DNA sequence: TGTGCCAGCAGCCAAGTTGATAGCGGGAGGCCTGAGGGTATAGGTGAGCAGTTCTTC. It encodes CASSQVDSGRPEGIGEQFF. Filled out from reference TRBV14 and TRBJ2-1, the complete variable domain reads EAGVTQFPSHSVIEKGQTVTLRCDPISGHDNLYWYRRVMGKEIKFLLHFVKESKQDESGMPNNRFLAERTGGTYSTLKVQPAELEDSGVYFCASSQVDSGRPEGIGEQFFGPGTRLTVL.

This rearrangement joins TRBV4-1 to TRBJ2-2; TRBD2 might be the D (5 bases). V lost 2 bases and J lost 2, with 18 bases in between. The CDR3 runs 18 residues. Germline CDR1 and CDR2: MGHRA and YSYEKL. This CDR3 reads CASSQLLGLAANTGELFF. The CDR3 DNA reads as TGCGCCAGCAGCCAACTCCTCGGACTCGCGGCAAACACCGGGGAGCTGTTTTTT.

The genes are TRBV15 and TRBJ1-5, with D unclear. V lost 9 bases and J lost 4, with 10 bases in between. Germline CDR1 and CDR2: LNHNV and YYDKDF (reference sequence). CDR3 length equals 12 residues. CDR3 in amino acids: CATGRVNQPQHF. In DNA, the CDR3 is TGTGCCACGGGCAGAGTAAATCAGCCCCAGCATTTT.

V gene TRBV5-1 combines with J gene TRBJ2-2; 10 nucleotides match TRBD1. Germline V gene lookup returns CDR1 SGHRS and CDR2 YFSETQ. The CDR3 runs to 16 residues. V was pared by 0 bases and J by 3 bases, with 2 bases of the junction left unmatched. This chain's CDR3 is CASSLAGQGDTGELFF. The CDR3 nucleotides read TGCGCCAGCAGCTTGGCTGGACAGGGGGACACCGGGGAGCTGTTTTTT.

In DNA, the CDR3 is TGTGCCAGCAGCTTGCCTAGCGGGCGCCCCTACAATGAGCAGTTCTTC. It encodes CASSLPSGRPYNEQFF. V and J are TRBV5-6 and TRBJ2-1, with TRBD2 matching over 8 bases. The germline CDR1 and CDR2 sequences are SGHDT and YYEEEE. This CDR3 spans 16 amino acids. The V and J ends lost 1 base and 2 bases, in that order; junction bases with no gene match: 5.

V is TRBV5-8 and J is TRBJ1-1; D is undetermined. Trimming stripped 4 bases from V and 6 bases from J, with 16 bases between. The V gene's germline CDR1 is SGHTS and CDR2 YDEGEE. The CDR3 contains 14 residues. The CDR3: CASSPMSQTSEAFF. CDR3 sequence (DNA): TGTGCCAGCAGCCCCATGTCCCAGACATCTGAAGCTTTCTTT.

J is TRBJ2-5 and V is TRBV29-1; 8 nucleotides agree with TRBD1. This CDR3 spans 12 amino acids. CDR1 is SQVTM, CDR2 ANQGSEA, per germline. With V trimmed by 5 bases and J by 3 bases, 2 bases remained unmatched. CDR3 nucleotides: TGCAGCGTTCGGACAGGGAAAGAGACCCAGTACTTC. Translated: CSVRTGKETQYF.

This chain uses TRBV7-2 with TRBJ2-3, with a possible D match to TRBD1 (6 bases). The CDR3 has 15 amino acids. V was shortened by 5 bases and J by 0 bases, with 12 bases between the two germline ends. Germline V gene sequence: CDR1 SGHTA, CDR2 FQGNSA. The CDR3 reads CASSAQGSSTDTQYF. CDR3 nucleotide sequence: TGTGCCAGCAGCGCCCAGGGGAGTAGCACAGATACGCAGTATTTT.

The V call is TRBV28, the J call TRBJ1-2, with 10 bases lining up with TRBD1. Germline-derived CDR1 and CDR2 are MDHEN and SYDVKM. The V segment lost 5 bases and the J segment 5 bases; nucleotides outside the gene matches: 5. This CDR3 comprises 14 residues. The CDR3 spells CASSGDRGFYGYTF. The CDR3 DNA reads TGTGCCAGCAGTGGGGACAGGGGATTTTATGGCTACACCTTC.